These T cell receptor beta chains were read from a single sample in a study of blood T cell repertoires in COVID-19. Assay used: immunoSEQ multiplex PCR; TCRdb lists only in-frame clones, some missing. The sample lists over 350,000 clones, roughly 90% occurring once. Material: PBMCs or T cells enriched from blood (not recorded which). The receptors derive from a woman aged 25 to 39 with acute COVID-19. Each CDR3 is given with its conserved first and last residue. D genes are given only for firm matches. The size of a clone is reported for some rows only, either as once, few or many, or as a class for expanded clones.

>TRBJ1-2|.|TRBV6-5|TRBD1
CASRGQEAGYTF
TGTGCCAGCAGAGGACAGGAGGCAGGCTACACCTTC
>TRBJ1-4|.|TRBV30|.
CAWNYNEKLFF
TGTGCCTGGAACTATAATGAAAAACTGTTTTTT
>TRBJ1-1|.|TRBV5-6|.
CASSFAPRVTEAFF
TGTGCCAGCAGCTTTGCCCCCCGGGTCACTGAAGCTTTCTTT
>TRBJ1-1|.|TRBV2|TRBD1
CASSQGANTEAFF
TGTGCCAGCAGCCAGGGGGCGAACACTGAAGCTTTCTTT
>TRBJ1-2|.|TRBV19|.
CASSLRGLERYGYTF
TGTGCCAGTAGCTTGCGGGGGCTTGAACGCTATGGCTACACCTTC
>TRBJ2-1|.|TRBV10-2|TRBD2
CASRSLSGGFHDEQFF
TGCGCCAGCAGGAGCCTGAGCGGGGGGTTTCACGATGAGCAGTTCTTC
>TRBJ2-5|few|TRBV7-9|.
CASRPEMGGTQYF
TGTGCCAGCAGACCAGAGATGGGGGGGACCCAGTACTTC
>TRBJ2-2|.|TRBV29-1|TRBD2
CSVEERGENTGELFF
TGCAGCGTTGAGGAGCGGGGGGAGAACACCGGGGAGCTGTTTTTT
>TRBJ2-7|.|TRBV7-9|.
CASSSGQHTYEQYF
TGTGCCAGCAGCTCTGGGCAGCACACCTACGAGCAGTACTTC
>TRBJ2-7|.|TRBV5-1|TRBD2
CASSLVAGTFYEQYF
TGCGCCAGCAGCTTGGTAGCGGGTACTTTCTACGAGCAGTACTTC
>TRBJ2-3|.|TRBV29-1|.
CSVHLGAAAHTQYF
TGCAGCGTACACTTAGGGGCCGCTGCCCATACGCAGTATTTT
>TRBJ2-1|.|TRBV10-3|.
CAIGKRGAEDEQFF
TGTGCCATCGGAAAACGGGGGGCCGAGGATGAGCAGTTCTTC
>TRBJ1-2|.|TRBV5-6|.
CASSQVRGRDKSF
TGTGCCAGCAGCCAGGTACGAGGCAGGGATAAGTCCTTC
>TRBJ1-1|once|TRBV27|TRBD1
CASSARGFVTEAFF
TGTGCCAGCAGTGCCAGGGGGTTTGTCACTGAAGCTTTCTTT
>TRBJ2-2|.|TRBV5-1|TRBD2
CASSIGGGTNTGELFF
TGCGCCAGCAGCATCGGCGGGGGGACGAACACCGGGGAGCTGTTTTTT
>TRBJ1-1|.|TRBV12-3/TRBV12-4|.
CASSQFRGEAFF
TGTGCCAGCAGTCAATTCCGGGGTGAAGCTTTCTTT
>TRBJ2-2|.|TRBV2|TRBD1
CASSSVRETGYTGELFF
TGTGCCAGCAGCTCAGTGAGGGAGACAGGGTACACCGGGGAGCTGTTTTTT
>TRBJ2-5|.|TRBV3-1/TRBV3-2|TRBD2
CASSLASGGAWETQYF
TGTGCCAGCAGCCTGGCTAGCGGGGGGGCCTGGGAGACCCAGTACTTC
>TRBJ1-4|.|TRBV7-9|TRBD1
CASSPGTATNEKLFF
TGTGCCAGCAGCCCCGGGACAGCAACTAATGAAAAACTGTTTTTT
>TRBJ2-1|.|TRBV4-1|.
CASSHILAEDEQFF
TGCGCCAGCAGCCATATTTTAGCGGAGGATGAGCAGTTCTTC
>TRBJ1-1|.|TRBV6-5|.
CASSYSREGGTFF
TGTGCCAGCAGTTACTCGCGGGAGGGCGGGACTTTCTTT
>TRBJ1-1|.|TRBV6-5|.
CASRKETGMNTEAFF
TGTGCCAGCAGGAAGGAGACAGGAATGAACACTGAAGCTTTCTTT
>TRBJ1-4|.|TRBV6-1|TRBD1
CASSDGRQGNGRNEKLFF
TGTGCCAGCAGTGATGGAAGACAGGGGAACGGCCGGAATGAAAAACTGTTTTTT
>TRBJ2-2|.|TRBV6-4|.
CASSERRGPSNTGELFF
TGTGCCAGCAGTGAAAGGCGGGGGCCCTCGAACACCGGGGAGCTGTTTTTT
>TRBJ1-5|.|TRBV27|TRBD1
CASRLWAGQGPNQPQHF
TGTGCCAGCAGGCTTTGGGCGGGACAGGGCCCCAATCAGCCCCAGCATTTT
>TRBJ2-1|.|TRBV19|TRBD2
CASSPGLAGARSEFF
TGTGCCAGTAGTCCGGGACTAGCGGGGGCCCGGAGTGAGTTCTTC
>TRBJ1-4|.|TRBV7-9|.
CASTTGSPNEKLFF
TGTGCCAGCACCACAGGGTCCCCCAATGAAAAACTGTTTTTT
>TRBJ2-7|.|TRBV18|.
CASSPSGSYEQYF
TGTGCCAGCTCACCGTCCGGCTCCTACGAGCAGTACTTC
>TRBJ2-3|.|TRBV4-1|.
CASSPNFAVQYF
TGCGCCAGCAGCCCAAACTTTGCGGTGCAGTATTTT
>TRBJ2-1|.|TRBV5-4|TRBD1
CASSFGQAPYNEQFF
TGTGCCAGCAGCTTCGGACAGGCTCCTTACAATGAGCAGTTCTTC
>TRBJ1-1|once|TRBV29-1|.
CSVEDQVTEAFF
TGCAGCGTTGAAGATCAGGTTACTGAAGCTTTCTTT
>TRBJ1-5|.|TRBV7-6|TRBD1
CASSATGIQPQHF
TGTGCCAGCAGCGCGACAGGGATTCAGCCCCAGCATTTT
>TRBJ1-2|.|TRBV2|.
CASTTRDIHGYTF
TGTGCCAGCACCACCCGGGACATACATGGCTACACCTTC
>TRBJ2-5|.|TRBV6-6|.
CASTMTGEGATQYF
TGTGCCAGCACCATGACAGGGGAGGGGGCGACCCAGTACTTC
>TRBJ2-7|.|TRBV29-1|TRBD1
CSAGTELTEQYF
TGCAGCGCCGGGACAGAATTAACCGAGCAGTACTTC
>TRBJ1-1|.|TRBV29-1|TRBD1
CSVSLTGGGTEAFF
TGCAGCGTTTCCCTTACAGGGGGAGGGACTGAAGCTTTCTTT
>TRBJ1-4|once|TRBV10-1|.
CASSESDRKEKLFF
TGCGCCAGCAGTGAGTCGGACAGAAAGGAAAAACTGTTTTTT
>TRBJ2-2|.|TRBV14|.
CASSQVGQTGELFF
TGTGCCAGCAGCCAAGTTGGACAGACCGGGGAGCTGTTTTTT
>TRBJ2-7|.|TRBV6-2/TRBV6-3|TRBD2
CASSTGPQRGVREQYF
TGTGCCAGCAGTACAGGCCCCCAGCGGGGGGTAAGGGAGCAGTACTTC
>TRBJ1-2|.|TRBV19|.
CASSIGPGHGYTF
TGTGCCAGTAGTATAGGACCAGGCCATGGCTACACCTTC
>TRBJ1-5|once|TRBV4-1|.
CASSQGGQSNQPQHF
TGCGCCAGCAGCCAAGGGGGACAAAGCAATCAGCCCCAGCATTTT
>TRBJ1-6|.|TRBV7-8|.
CASSLRQAYNSPLHF
TGTGCCAGCAGCTTACGACAGGCCTATAATTCACCCCTCCACTTT
>TRBJ1-4|.|TRBV29-1|.
CSVQYRRRDGKLFF
TGCAGCGTTCAGTACAGGCGGCGGGATGGAAAACTGTTTTTT
>TRBJ2-1|.|TRBV7-9|TRBD2
CASSNSGSDNEQFF
TGTGCCAGCAGTAATAGCGGGTCCGACAATGAGCAGTTCTTC
>TRBJ1-1|.|TRBV28|.
CASMRSMNTEAFF
TGTGCCAGCATGAGGTCCATGAACACTGAAGCTTTCTTT
>TRBJ2-7|few|TRBV5-1|TRBD2
CASSRAGESYEQYF
TGCGCCAGCAGCAGAGCGGGGGAGTCATACGAGCAGTACTTC
>TRBJ2-7|.|TRBV2|.
CASSESQVGYF
TGTGCCAGCAGTGAGTCGCAAGTCGGGTACTTC
>TRBJ2-7|.|TRBV5-1|.
CASSLQGYEQYF
TGCGCCAGCAGCTTACAGGGCTACGAGCAGTACTTC
>TRBJ2-1|.|TRBV3-1/TRBV3-2|TRBD2
CASSQQTSGAAAEQFF
TGTGCCAGCAGCCAGCAGACTAGCGGGGCCGCTGCCGAGCAGTTCTTC
>TRBJ1-4|.|TRBV3-1/TRBV3-2|TRBD1
CASGKQGAWEKLFF
TGTGCCAGCGGTAAACAGGGGGCTTGGGAAAAACTGTTTTTT
>TRBJ2-7|.|TRBV4-1|.
CASSQSGVRSYEQYF
TGCGCCAGCAGCCAATCAGGGGTAAGGTCCTACGAGCAGTACTTC